In its sample, the clone carrying this T cell receptor beta chain was seen a few times. TCRdb ran MiXCR on the RT-PCR reads and lists one entry per CDR3 protein. The table has about 570,000 distinct CDR3 sequences, about 11% seen once. The trim removed 1 base at V and 2 bases at J, leaving 5 bases unmatched. The CDR3 runs 17 residues. This entry belongs to a study of response to subunit inactivated influenza vaccine. The same specimen was also included in a second study, on T cells expressing NK-cell markers. This second study notes: What made the TCR beta cDNA was 5'RACE template switching with UMIs. Among eight sequenced donors, seven carried HCMV seropositivity while one was seronegative. Restriction of the sorted population to alpha-beta TCR T cells was achieved in several experiments with an anti-gamma-delta TCR antibody.

The source of this sequence is a man aged 50 to 59 who received an inactivated influenza vaccine. The specimen comprised PBMCs from blood, sampled on the day of vaccination. V is TRBV12-3 or TRBV12-4 and J is TRBJ1-2; TRBD1 aligns across 12 bases. The CDR3 region has the DNA TGTGCCAGCAGTTTAGGGGGACAGGGGGCTCGAAACTATGGCTACACCTTC. It codes for CASSLGGQGARNYGYTF.